What follows are 23 T cell receptor beta chains derived from one specimen sequenced in a study of cytomegalovirus exposure and HLA in healthy donors. The PCR had 60 Vbeta and 13 Jbeta primers. Measured with immunoSEQ multiplex PCR; TCRdb has only the in-frame clones, and not every one. This table holds under 200,000 clones, around nine tenths found once. The sequenced sample was PBMCs. The receptors were sampled from a woman aged 25-40 years in good health and CMV-seronegative.

The V gene is TRBV2, the J gene TRBJ1-1; D is unclear. V lost 1 base and J 5 bases, leaving 11 bases between the germline ends. The CDR3 has 14 residues. Germline V lookup: CDR1 SNHLY, CDR2 FYNNEI. For the CDR3, the DNA is TGTGCCAGCAGTGAAGTATTCGGGGTTACTGAAGCTTTCTTT. It codes for CASSEVFGVTEAFF.

The genes are TRBV27 and TRBJ2-2; D not resolved. This CDR3 contains 12 residues. Per the germline V gene, CDR1 is MNHEY and CDR2 is SMNVEV (reference sequence). V was clipped by 4 bases and J by 2 bases, with 2 bases between them. This chain's CDR3 is CASSSNTGELFF. In DNA form, the CDR3 reads TGTGCCAGCAGTTCTAACACCGGGGAGCTGTTTTTT.

This clone was seen only a few times. The chain couples TRBV10-3 to TRBJ2-7, with TRBD2 matching over 8 bases. The CDR3 covers 13 residues. V lost 4 bases and J lost 4; bases outside the gene matches: 3. From germline, CDR1 is ENHRY and CDR2 SYGVKD. The CDR3: CAISGTSSYEQYF. CDR3 in DNA: TGTGCCATCAGTGGGACTAGCAGTTACGAGCAGTACTTC.

There are a few counts of this clone. The chain combines TRBV4-2 with TRBJ2-7; 15 bases match TRBD2. This CDR3 has 16 residues. CDR1 and CDR2 from the germline V gene are LGHNA and YNFKEQ. The V segment lost 1 base and the J segment 4 bases; nucleotides outside the gene matches: 2. The CDR3 nucleotides are TGTGCCAGCAGCCAAGGTGGGACTAGCGGGAGGTACGAGCAGTACTTC. Translation: CASSQGGTSGRYEQYF.

This clone was seen a handful of times. The V gene is TRBV7-6, the J gene TRBJ1-1; D not resolved. Germline CDR1 is SGHVS and CDR2 is FNYEAQ. CDR3 size: 14 residues. Trimming shortened V by 1 base and J by 1 base, and 7 bases separated the two germline ends. The CDR3 coding sequence is TGTGCCAGCAGCTTAGGCGCCGGGAACACTGAAGCTTTCTTT. It translates to CASSLGAGNTEAFF.

The count of this clone is one. The chain joins TRBV5-1 to TRBJ2-5; 7 positions agree with TRBD2. The CDR3 covers 13 residues. Trimming cost V 8 bases and J 4 bases; bases outside gene matches: 8. CDR1 SGHRS and CDR2 YFSETQ come from the germline V gene. The CDR3 region has the DNA TGCGCCAGTGGGGAGGGACCCGGAGAGACCCAGTACTTC. Translating it yields CASGEGPGETQYF.

V usage is TRBV4-1 and J usage is TRBJ1-3, with 11 bases lining up with TRBD1. Germline CDR1 reads MGHRA; CDR2 reads YSYEKL. The CDR3 covers 20 residues. Germline trimming cut 2 bases from V and 0 bases from J; bases unmatched to any gene: 12. The CDR3 loop reads CASSQPGQGEDAPSGNTIYF. The CDR3 DNA is TGCGCCAGCAGCCAACCGGGACAGGGGGAGGATGCCCCCTCTGGAAACACCATATATTTT.

The chain combines TRBV21-1 with TRBJ1-2; the table's D call, TRBD1, was not checked against the DNA. TRBV21-1 is noted as a pseudogene. The CDR3 runs 20 residues. CDR3 sequence reads: CASSKLGDRVEAEKDYGYTF. The DNA of the CDR3 is TGTGCCAGCAGCAAACTAGGGGACAGGGTCGAAGCGGAGAAGGACTATGGCTACACCTTC.

The chain joins TRBV14 to TRBJ1-6, with TRBD1 matching over 9 bases. In germline, CDR1 is SGHDN, CDR2 FVKESK. The trim removed 4 bases at V and 10 bases at J, leaving 8 bases unmatched. The CDR3 covers 15 residues. CDR3 DNA sequence: TGTGCCAGCAGCCGAGACAGGGGGAGTGGATCACCCCTCCACTTT. It encodes CASSRDRGSGSPLHF.

This sequence joins TRBV20-1 and TRBJ1-4, with D hard to call. In germline, CDR1 is DFQATT, CDR2 SNEGSKA (reference sequence). V shed 5 bases and J shed 5 bases, with 3 bases lying between them. The CDR3 spans 10 residues. CDR3: CSALNEKLFF. The CDR3, as DNA: TGCAGTGCTCTCAATGAAAAACTGTTTTTT.

This clone has only one observation. This rearrangement joins TRBV25-1 to TRBJ1-5; TRBD1 aligns across 10 bases. V trimming: 6 bases; J trimming: 7 bases; junction bases outside the gene matches: 12. There are 16 residues in the CDR3. Germline lookup yields CDR1 MGHDK and CDR2 SYGVNS. The CDR3 sequence is CASSHPGQGIGQPQHF. In nucleotides, the CDR3 is TGTGCCAGCAGCCACCCGGGACAGGGGATAGGGCAGCCCCAGCATTTT.

The chain employs TRBV7-2 and TRBJ1-2, with 7 bases matching TRBD1. The CDR3 is 13 amino acids. With V trimmed by 5 bases and J by 4 bases, 4 bases remained unmatched. The germline V gene encodes CDR1 SGHTA and CDR2 FQGNSA. The DNA of the CDR3 is TGTGCCAGCAGCCGACAGGGATTCTATGGCTACACCTTC. Translated: CASSRQGFYGYTF. Filled out from reference TRBV7-2 and TRBJ1-2, the complete variable domain reads GAGVSQSPSNKVTEKGKDVELRCDPISGHTALYWYRQSLGQGLEFLIYFQGNSAPDKSGLPSDRFSAERTGGSVSTLTIQRTQQEDSAVYLCASSRQGFYGYTFGSGTRLTVV.

This chain connects TRBV11-2 to TRBJ1-6; 9 bases agree with TRBD1. The CDR3 has 16 residues. The V and J ends lost 4 bases and 3 bases, in that order; junction bases with no gene match: 4. Germline loops: CDR1 SGHAT, CDR2 FQNNGV. CDR3 in amino acids: CASSSRQGGYNSPLHF. The CDR3 nucleotides are TGTGCCAGCAGCTCCCGACAGGGGGGCTATAATTCACCCCTCCACTTT.

This clone was seen a handful of times. CDR3 protein: CASTPDRGGDEQFF. The CDR3 DNA sequence: TGTGCCAGCACCCCGGACAGGGGAGGCGATGAGCAGTTCTTC. The rearrangement uses TRBV6-6 and TRBJ2-1; 9 nucleotides agree with TRBD1. CDR1 MNHNY and CDR2 SVGAGI come from the germline V gene (reference sequence). This CDR3 is built from 14 residues. J lost 8 bases, V lost 7 bases, and 9 bases had no gene match.

V is TRBV11-3 and J is TRBJ2-6, with D unresolved. The CDR3 runs to 18 residues. In germline, CDR1 is SGHNT, CDR2 YENEEA. Trimming cost V 5 bases and J 0 bases, with 17 bases left between them. CDR3 nucleotides: TGTGCCAGCAGCCCCCCCCCGTGGGCCGACTCTGGGGCCAACGTCCTGACTTTC. Residues: CASSPPPWADSGANVLTF.

The V gene is TRBV5-1, the J gene TRBJ2-2, with a tentative D call TRBD2 (7 bases). The CDR3 is made up of 18 amino acids. Germline V gene data show CDR1 as SGHRS and CDR2 as YFSETQ. V lost 0 bases to trimming and J lost 3 bases, with 18 bases between them. Here the CDR3 DNA reads TGCGCCAGCAGCTTGGGGCCGGTTCGGGGGGCATACACCGGGGAGCTGTTTTTT. Translation gives CASSLGPVRGAYTGELFF.

This chain links TRBV27 with TRBJ1-2, with TRBD1 matching over 7 bases. Per germline, CDR1 MNHEY and CDR2 SMNVEV (reference sequence). J was trimmed by 5 bases and V by 5 bases; bases with no gene match: 11. This CDR3 spans 15 amino acids. Here the CDR3 reads CASSTRQGEVYGYTF. The CDR3 DNA reads as TGTGCCAGCAGTACCCGACAGGGTGAGGTATATGGCTACACCTTC.

This sequence joins TRBV11-2 and TRBJ2-7, with 8 bases fitting TRBD1. The length of the CDR3 is 16 residues. Germline assignment: CDR1 SGHAT and CDR2 FQNNGV. Trimming took 5 bases from V and 0 from J; bases not matched to a gene: 9. The CDR3 sequence is CASSPRDRIASYEQYF. CDR3 DNA: TGTGCCAGCAGCCCAAGGGACAGGATCGCCTCCTACGAGCAGTACTTC.

This chain joins TRBV10-1 and TRBJ2-5; 11 nucleotides agree with TRBD2. The CDR3 is 16 amino acids. Germline lookup yields CDR1 WNHNN and CDR2 SYGVQD (reference sequence). V shed 3 bases and J 2 bases; nucleotides not matched to a gene: 5. The CDR3 loop reads CASSDPASGGQETQYF. For the CDR3, the DNA is TGCGCCAGCAGTGACCCGGCTAGCGGGGGGCAAGAGACCCAGTACTTC.

The genes are TRBV12-5 and TRBJ2-7; 12 bases are a match to TRBD1. CDR3 length: 15 amino acids. The germline CDR1 and CDR2 sequences are LGHNT and FRNRAP. V dropped 3 bases and J dropped 3; count of bases not matched to a gene: 3. The CDR3 sequence: CASGFGTGGGYEQYF. The CDR3 DNA follows: TGTGCTAGTGGTTTCGGGACAGGGGGCGGCTACGAGCAGTACTTC.

This chain uses TRBV19 with TRBJ2-5, with TRBD1 identical over 9 bases. This CDR3 is built from 14 residues. CDR1 and CDR2 (germline): LNHDA, SQIVND (reference sequence). The junction had 5 bases not matched to a gene; V was cut back by 5 bases and J by 4 bases. The CDR3 sequence is CASSFRTGAETQYF. CDR3 nucleotides: TGTGCCAGTAGTTTCCGGACAGGGGCAGAGACCCAGTACTTC.

V gene TRBV19 combines with J gene TRBJ2-7, with 8 bases fitting TRBD2. The CDR3 totals 15 residues. V shed 4 bases and J 3 bases; nucleotides not matched to a gene: 8. Per the germline V gene, CDR1 is LNHDA and CDR2 is SQIVND (reference sequence). The chain's CDR3 is CASSTQRGSLYEQYF. CDR3 bases: TGTGCCAGTAGTACCCAGCGGGGGAGTCTCTACGAGCAGTACTTC.

V gene TRBV5-6 combines with J gene TRBJ1-4, with a weak D call TRBD1 (5 bases). The CDR3 loop spans 14 amino acids. Germline lookup yields CDR1 SGHDT and CDR2 YYEEEE. V lost 4 bases and J 5 bases, leaving 12 bases between the germline ends. The CDR3 nucleotides are TGTGCCAGCAGCGCGGGGCTTTACAATGAAAAACTGTTTTTT. Protein product: CASSAGLYNEKLFF.